This is a list of T cell receptor beta chains from one sample in a study of cytomegalovirus exposure and HLA in healthy donors. Libraries were prepared by immunoSEQ multiplex PCR; TCRdb keeps only in-frame clonotypes and omits some of them. The sample carries tens of thousands of clones, 73% recorded once. What was sequenced was PBMCs. All receptors derive from a man aged 50 or older in good health and CMV-seronegative. The CDR3 runs from the conserved cysteine through the conserved F or W. D genes are given only for firm matches. Clone size is shown for a subset of rows, as once, few, many or a class of expanded clone.

cdr3_length,clone_size,j_call,v_call,d_call,cdr3_nt,cdr3_aa
15,NA,TRBJ1-3,TRBV15,NA,TGTGCCACCAGCAGAGGCAGAGACTCCGGAAACACCATATATTTT,CATSRGRDSGNTIYF
14,once,TRBJ1-2,TRBV6-5,NA,TGTGCCAGCACCCGGGACGGGGGTCTGGGAGGCTACACCTTC,CASTRDGGLGGYTF
13,once,TRBJ2-5,TRBV9,NA,TGTGCCAGCAGCCAGGGAAGCCAAGAGACCCAGTACTTC,CASSQGSQETQYF
14,NA,TRBJ2-2,TRBV19,NA,TGTGCCAGTAGTATAAATGGGCCGGACGGGGAGCTGTTTTTT,CASSINGPDGELFF
15,NA,TRBJ2-7,TRBV4-2,TRBD1,TGTGCCAGCAGCCAAGACGAGACAGGGGGCTACGAGCAGTACTTC,CASSQDETGGYEQYF
16,NA,TRBJ2-1,TRBV2,TRBD1,TGTGCCAGCAGGATGGAACAGGGGCTGTTGAACAATGAGCAGTTCTTC,CASRMEQGLLNNEQFF
15,NA,TRBJ1-5,TRBV5-4,NA,TGTGCCAGCAGCCATGACCAGAGGAGCAATCAGCCCCAGCATTTT,CASSHDQRSNQPQHF
15,NA,TRBJ2-7,TRBV5-1,NA,TGCGCCAGCAGCTCCCGGGGACACAATCCTTACGAGCAGTACTTC,CASSSRGHNPYEQYF
15,NA,TRBJ2-7,TRBV6-5,TRBD1,TGTGCCAGCAGTACGGGGACAGTGTCCTCCTACGAGCAGTACTTC,CASSTGTVSSYEQYF
10,NA,TRBJ1-1,TRBV20-1,NA,TGCCAATCGGGGTTCACTGAAGCTTTCTTT,CQSGFTEAFF
14,NA,TRBJ2-7,TRBV6-5,NA,TGTGCCAGCAGTTACGAGAGGTACTCCTACGAGCAGTACTTC,CASSYERYSYEQYF
16,few,TRBJ1-6,TRBV19,TRBD1,TGTGCCAGTAGTACTCAGGGGGCCCGGACGGATTCACCCCTCCACTTT,CASSTQGARTDSPLHF
11,NA,TRBJ2-5,TRBV7-9,TRBD1,TGTGCCAGCAGCCGACAGGGAACCCAGTACTTC,CASSRQGTQYF
14,NA,TRBJ1-2,TRBV19,TRBD1,TGTGCCAGTAGTGCAACAGACAGGGGGGTAGGCTACACCTTC,CASSATDRGVGYTF
15,NA,TRBJ2-3,TRBV11-2,NA,TGTGCCAGCAGCTTAGATGGTACTGACTCAGATACGCAGTATTTT,CASSLDGTDSDTQYF
16,NA,TRBJ1-1,TRBV2,TRBD1,TGTGCCAGCAGGGACGACAGGGGGCGGGAGAACACTGAAGCTTTCTTT,CASRDDRGRENTEAFF
18,NA,TRBJ2-2,TRBV19,NA,TGTGCCAGTAGTTCCCGGGACTTCCCTACGAGGAACACCGGGGAGCTGTTTTTT,CASSSRDFPTRNTGELFF
14,NA,TRBJ1-1,TRBV6-6,NA,TGTGCCAGCAAGGACGGACTAATGAACACTGAAGCTTTCTTT,CASKDGLMNTEAFF
15,NA,TRBJ1-6,TRBV5-1,NA,TGCGCCAGCAGCTTGGTCCCAGGTTTGGATTCACCCCTCCACTTT,CASSLVPGLDSPLHF
15,NA,TRBJ1-6,TRBV7-9,TRBD1,TGTGCCAGCAGCTTAGCACAGGGGGCCGATTCACCCCTCCACTTT,CASSLAQGADSPLHF
14,NA,TRBJ1-2,TRBV7-8,NA,TGTGCCAGCAGCTTAGCGGCCAGAGGCTATGGCTACACCTTC,CASSLAARGYGYTF
15,NA,TRBJ1-1,TRBV11-1,NA,TGTGCCAGCAGCTTTAGGGGACACCGGGGCACTGAAGCTTTCTTT,CASSFRGHRGTEAFF
14,NA,TRBJ2-5,TRBV12-5,NA,TGTGCTAGTGGTCCCTCAGGGGCTCGGGAGACCCAGTACTTC,CASGPSGARETQYF
11,NA,TRBJ2-7,TRBV20-1,NA,TGCAGTGCCAGTCCCTCCTACGAGCAGTACTTC,CSASPSYEQYF
16,few,TRBJ2-7,TRBV5-1,NA,TGCGCCAGCAGCCCCCAGGGCCGCACTATGTCCTACGAGCAGTACTTC,CASSPQGRTMSYEQYF
15,NA,TRBJ2-3,TRBV29-1,NA,TGCAGCGTTGGGCGTGGGGTCGGGGGCACAGATACGCAGTATTTT,CSVGRGVGGTDTQYF
11,few,TRBJ1-1,TRBV10-1,NA,TGCGCCAGCAGTGATTCCGGTGAAGCTTTCTTT,CASSDSGEAFF
13,NA,TRBJ2-7,TRBV11-2,NA,TGTGCCAGCCAGGTCCTCCTTTCCTACGAGCAGTACTTC,CASQVLLSYEQYF
15,once,TRBJ2-7,TRBV5-1,TRBD1,TGCGCCAGCAGCTTGACCGACAGGGTAACCTACGAGCAGTACTTC,CASSLTDRVTYEQYF
12,NA,TRBJ2-1,TRBV5-5,NA,TGTGCCAGCAACTCGATCTACAATGAGCAGTTCTTC,CASNSIYNEQFF
14,few,TRBJ1-4,TRBV7-9,NA,TGTGCCAGCAGCCCTTCGGTCGGGGAGGAAAAACTGTTTTTT,CASSPSVGEEKLFF
14,few,TRBJ1-3,TRBV19,NA,TGTGCCAGTAGTCCCGGGACTACTGGAAACACCATATATTTT,CASSPGTTGNTIYF
17,NA,TRBJ2-6,TRBV7-9,TRBD1,TGTGCCAGCAGCTTAGGGACAGGGGGCTATGGGGCCAACGTCCTGACTTTC,CASSLGTGGYGANVLTF
10,NA,TRBJ1-6,TRBV30,NA,TGTGCCTGGGGGGGGGTTTCCCTCCACTTT,CAWGGVSLHF
13,NA,TRBJ2-3,TRBV5-1,NA,TGCGCCAGCAGCTTGGGGCGCACAGATACGCAGTATTTT,CASSLGRTDTQYF
14,NA,TRBJ2-7,TRBV10-1,TRBD2,TGCGCCAGCAGTGCTGTCCCGGGGGGATACGAGCAGTACTTC,CASSAVPGGYEQYF
15,NA,TRBJ2-7,TRBV6-1,NA,TGTGCCAGCAGTGAAGAGGCAGGCAGCCTCTACGAGCAGTACTTC,CASSEEAGSLYEQYF